The clone carrying this T cell receptor beta chain has just a few counts. The source of the sample is a study of T-cell reconstitution after alpha-beta-depleted transplantation in children. Unique molecular identifiers tagged the TCRbeta library. TCRdb processed the PCR reads anew with MiXCR; each CDR3 protein has one entry. This sample has about 540,000 distinct CDR3 sequences, with 15% to 20% found just once. The CDR3 loop spans 16 amino acids. V dropped 2 bases and J dropped 2 bases, with 12 bases sitting between them. The TCR originated in a human donor who donated a stem cell graft to a child with acute lymphoblastic leukemia. The chain couples TRBV12-3 or TRBV12-4 to TRBJ2-2; the D gene is possibly TRBD2 (5 bases). The sequencing here drew on PBMCs from the stem cell graft donor, taken from the stem cell graft. CDR3 amino acids: CASSLRGIGNTGELFF. The CDR3 nucleotides read TGTGCCAGCAGTTTACGAGGGATCGGTAACACCGGGGAGCTGTTTTTT.